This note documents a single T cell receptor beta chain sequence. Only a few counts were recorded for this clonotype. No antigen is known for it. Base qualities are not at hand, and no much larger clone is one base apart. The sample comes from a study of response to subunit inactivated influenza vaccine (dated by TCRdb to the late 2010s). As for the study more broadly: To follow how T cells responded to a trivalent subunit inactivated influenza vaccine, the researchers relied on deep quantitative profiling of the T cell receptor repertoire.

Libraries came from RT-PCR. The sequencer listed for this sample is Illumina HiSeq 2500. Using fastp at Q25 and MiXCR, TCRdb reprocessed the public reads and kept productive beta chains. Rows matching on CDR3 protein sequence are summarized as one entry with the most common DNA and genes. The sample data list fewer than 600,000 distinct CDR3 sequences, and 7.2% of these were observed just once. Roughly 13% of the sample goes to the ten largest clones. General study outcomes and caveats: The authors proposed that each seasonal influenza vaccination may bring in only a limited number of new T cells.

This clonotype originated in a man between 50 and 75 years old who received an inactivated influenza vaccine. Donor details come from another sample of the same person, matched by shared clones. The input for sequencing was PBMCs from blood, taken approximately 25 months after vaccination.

For the CDR3, the sequence is CASSHRDGGYTF. Here is the DNA: TGTGCCAGCTCACATCGGGACGGAGGCTACACCTTC. Recombination connected TRBV18 to TRBJ1-2, and perhaps TRBD1 as D gene, on 5 matching bases. The CDR3 spans 12 residues, from the cysteine through the phenylalanine. Only the CDR3 region is kept as DNA, spanning 36 bases read in frame from base 1. Between the V and J ends, shortened by 4 bases and 8 bases respectively, the junction contains 11 bases. As encoded in the germline V gene, CDR1 is KGHSH while CDR2 is LQKENI.